This T cell receptor beta chain was observed in a study of pediatric ulcerative colitis. The germline gives CDR1 LNHDA, CDR2 SQIVND (reference sequence). CDR3 length equals 12 residues. V lost 7 bases to trimming and J lost 1 base, with 5 bases between them. The rectum was sampled with one to two pinch biopsies at colonoscopy. The table came from immunoSEQ multiplex PCR; TCRdb's copy has only in-frame clones and leaves some out. The sample shows tens of thousands of clones, about 69% of them seen only once. Material: gut tissue. The receptor comes from a boy between 10 and 17 years old with severe ulcerative colitis. This chain connects TRBV19 to TRBJ1-5, with D unresolved. The CDR3 DNA follows: TGTGCCAGTAAAGGGAGCAATCAGCCCCAGCATTTT. As protein: CASKGSNQPQHF.